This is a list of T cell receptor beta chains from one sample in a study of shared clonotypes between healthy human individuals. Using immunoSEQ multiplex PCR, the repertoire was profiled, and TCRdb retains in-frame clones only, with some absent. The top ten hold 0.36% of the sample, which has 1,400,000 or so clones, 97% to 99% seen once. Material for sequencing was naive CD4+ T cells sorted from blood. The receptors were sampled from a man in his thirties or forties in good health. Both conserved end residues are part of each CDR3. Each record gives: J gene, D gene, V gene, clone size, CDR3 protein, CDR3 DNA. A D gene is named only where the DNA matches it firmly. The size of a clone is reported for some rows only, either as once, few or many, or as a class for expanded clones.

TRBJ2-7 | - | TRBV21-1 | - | CASSKTTGYYPYEQYF | TGTGCCAGCAGCAAAACAACCGGGTACTACCCCTACGAGCAGTACTTC
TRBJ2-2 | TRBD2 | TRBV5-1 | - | CASSPGLADTGELFF | TGCGCCAGCAGCCCGGGACTAGCTGATACCGGGGAGCTGTTTTTT
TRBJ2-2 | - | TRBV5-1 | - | CASSSRGPGELFF | TGCGCCAGCAGCTCAAGGGGTCCCGGGGAGCTGTTTTTT
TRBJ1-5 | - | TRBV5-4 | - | CASSPLPREPQHF | TGTGCCAGCAGCCCCCTCCCGAGGGAGCCCCAGCATTTT
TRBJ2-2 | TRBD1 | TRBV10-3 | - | CAIRGQPNTGELFF | TGTGCCATCAGGGGACAGCCGAACACCGGGGAGCTGTTTTTT
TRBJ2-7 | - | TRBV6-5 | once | CASRDDRGMNYEQYF | TGTGCCAGCAGGGATGATAGGGGGATGAACTACGAGCAGTACTTC
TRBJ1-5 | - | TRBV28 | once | CASSFVRAPPLGQTYSNQPQHF | TGTGCCAGCAGTTTTGTTCGTGCCCCACCACTTGGACAGACGTATAGCAATCAGCCCCAGCATTTT
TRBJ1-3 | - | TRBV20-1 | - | CSAGGGNTIYF | TGCAGTGCTGGTGGGGGAAACACCATATATTTT
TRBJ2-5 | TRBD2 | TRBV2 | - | CASSDGGREGETQYF | TGTGCCAGCAGTGACGGCGGGAGGGAAGGAGAGACCCAGTACTTC
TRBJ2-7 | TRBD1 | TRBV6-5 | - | CASSRDSYYEQYF | TGTGCCAGCAGTCGGGACAGCTACTACGAGCAGTACTTC
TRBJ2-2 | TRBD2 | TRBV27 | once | CASSGGRGIPGELFF | TGTGCCAGCAGTGGCGGGAGGGGGATTCCCGGGGAGCTGTTTTTT
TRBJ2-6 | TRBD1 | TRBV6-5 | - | CASSWTGGAGANVLTF | TGTGCCAGCAGTTGGACAGGGGGAGCTGGGGCCAACGTCCTGACTTTC
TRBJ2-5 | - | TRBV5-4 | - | CASKMQSWETQYF | TGTGCCAGCAAGATGCAGAGTTGGGAGACCCAGTACTTC
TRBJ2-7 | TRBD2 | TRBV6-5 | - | CASRASGSFPYEQYF | TGTGCCAGCAGGGCTAGCGGGAGTTTCCCCTACGAGCAGTACTTC
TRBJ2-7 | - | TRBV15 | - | CATSRERGLRLSYEQYF | TGTGCCACCAGCAGAGAACGGGGGCTTAGATTGAGCTACGAGCAGTACTTC
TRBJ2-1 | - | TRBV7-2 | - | CASSPPGVFSGNEQFF | TGTGCCAGCAGCCCCCCCGGGGTCTTTTCGGGCAATGAGCAGTTCTTC
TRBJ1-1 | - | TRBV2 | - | CASSGLTEAFF | TGTGCCAGCAGTGGGTTAACTGAAGCTTTCTTT
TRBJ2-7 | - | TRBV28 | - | CASSSMDGKSSYEQYF | TGTGCCAGCAGTTCAATGGACGGGAAAAGCTCCTACGAGCAGTACTTC
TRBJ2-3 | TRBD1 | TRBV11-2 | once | CASSLDLLPRGSTDTQYF | TGTGCCAGCAGCTTAGATCTTCTCCCCAGGGGGAGCACAGATACGCAGTATTTT
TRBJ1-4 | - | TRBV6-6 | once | CASSYIQPNEKLFF | TGTGCCAGCAGTTATATACAGCCTAATGAAAAACTGTTTTTT
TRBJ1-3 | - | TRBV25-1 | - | CASSLGAGGNTIYF | TGTGCCAGCAGCCTGGGAGCAGGGGGAAACACCATATATTTT
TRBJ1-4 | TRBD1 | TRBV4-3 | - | CASSQDPPGGATNEKLFF | TGCGCCAGCAGCCAAGACCCCCCAGGGGGAGCAACTAATGAAAAACTGTTTTTT
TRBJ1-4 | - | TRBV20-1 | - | CSARVTEKLFF | TGCAGTGCTAGAGTGACTGAAAAACTGTTTTTT
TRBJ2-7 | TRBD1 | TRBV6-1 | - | CASSARSGTVYYEQYF | TGTGCCAGCAGTGCCCGCTCCGGGACAGTCTACTACGAGCAGTACTTC
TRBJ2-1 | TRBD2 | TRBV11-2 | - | CASSLRAGGPVNEQFF | TGTGCCAGCAGCTTAAGAGCGGGAGGGCCAGTCAATGAGCAGTTCTTC
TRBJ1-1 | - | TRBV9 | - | CASSFDQGILTEAFF | TGTGCCAGCAGCTTCGACCAGGGGATCCTGACTGAAGCTTTCTTT
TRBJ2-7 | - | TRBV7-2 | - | CASSITPGGYEQYF | TGTGCCAGCAGCATAACTCCGGGCGGTTACGAGCAGTACTTC
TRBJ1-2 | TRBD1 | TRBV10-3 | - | CAISESGDRAETF | TGTGCCATCAGTGAGTCGGGGGACAGGGCCGAAACCTTC
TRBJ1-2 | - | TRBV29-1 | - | CSVGGGTSNYGYTF | TGCAGCGTTGGAGGGGGGACCTCTAACTATGGCTACACCTTC
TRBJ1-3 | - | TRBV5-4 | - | CASSPSPGPTGNTIYF | TGTGCCAGCAGCCCCAGTCCTGGGCCGACTGGAAACACCATATATTTT
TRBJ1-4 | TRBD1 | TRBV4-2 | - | CASSQANRGNEKLFF | TGTGCCAGCAGCCAAGCAAACAGGGGAAATGAAAAACTGTTTTTT
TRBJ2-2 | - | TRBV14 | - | CASSQERDWRNTGELFF | TGTGCCAGCAGCCAAGAGCGGGACTGGAGGAACACCGGGGAGCTGTTTTTT
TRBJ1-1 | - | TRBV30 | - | CAWRTTNTEAFF | TGTGCCTGGAGGACGACGAACACTGAAGCTTTCTTT
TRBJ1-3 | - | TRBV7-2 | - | CASSPWVLTGNTIYF | TGTGCCAGCAGCCCCTGGGTCCTTACGGGAAACACCATATATTTT
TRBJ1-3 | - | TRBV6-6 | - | CASNPEPSGNTIYF | TGTGCCAGCAACCCCGAACCATCTGGAAACACCATATATTTT
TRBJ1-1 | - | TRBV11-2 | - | CASSLGRQNTEAFF | TGTGCCAGCAGCTTAGGGCGGCAGAACACTGAAGCTTTCTTT
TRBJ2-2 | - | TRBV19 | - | CASSNPSAFTGELFF | TGTGCCAGTAGCAATCCGTCAGCTTTCACCGGGGAGCTGTTTTTT
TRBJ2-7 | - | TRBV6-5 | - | CASSSRYEQYF | TGTGCCAGCAGTTCCCGCTACGAGCAGTACTTC
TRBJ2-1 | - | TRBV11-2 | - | CASSSGTRVYYNEQFF | TGTGCCAGCAGCTCAGGCACTAGAGTTTACTACAATGAGCAGTTCTTC
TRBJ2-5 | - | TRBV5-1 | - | CASNPSSTVETQYF | TGCGCCAGCAATCCGTCCTCTACTGTGGAGACCCAGTACTTC
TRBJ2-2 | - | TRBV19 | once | CASRNGGLVTGELFF | TGTGCCAGTAGGAATGGGGGGCTCGTCACCGGGGAGCTGTTTTTT
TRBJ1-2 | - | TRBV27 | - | CASSSTGMGGYTF | TGTGCCAGCAGTTCGACAGGAATGGGTGGCTACACCTTC
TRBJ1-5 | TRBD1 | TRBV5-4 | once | CASSSGGQPQHF | TGTGCCAGCAGCTCAGGGGGACAGCCCCAGCATTTT
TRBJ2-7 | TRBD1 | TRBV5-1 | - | CASSLGRDSRLSYEQYF | TGCGCCAGCAGCTTGGGCCGGGACAGCCGTTTATCCTACGAGCAGTACTTC